This TCR beta chain derives from a study of blood T cells in healthy people across ages. The study's findings and limits: Naive T cell percentage and TCR beta diversity correlated strongly. TCR beta diversity, measured per million T cells, fell in a roughly linear way with age.

Trimming took off 3 bases at V and 5 bases at J, with 5 bases between the two ends. The CDR3 has 11 residues. A J-beta primer mix and a sample-barcoded 5' primer were used in a second PCR of about 7 to 12 cycles. TCRdb recomputed calls from the 5' RACE reads with MiXCR, one row per CDR3 protein. The table includes 700,000 to 900,000 distinct CDR3 sequences, around a quarter detected once. Remarks on this clonotype: The antigen remains undetermined.

The same sample was also studied in work on T cells of mothers and their children. That source reports: The second PCR used the M1S primer, and this primer added sample barcodes and 2-4 random nucleotides. Every mother produced more than 8 million TCR beta CDR3 reads, whereas every child provided some 3 million.

This sequence joins TRBV12-3 or TRBV12-4 and TRBJ2-7; D may be TRBD1 or TRBD2 (5 bases each). Sequenced input: blood. This receptor was obtained from a boy younger than 18 in good health. CDR3 DNA: TGTGCCAGCAGTTTGGGACACGAGCAGTACGTC. Translation: CASSLGHEQYV.